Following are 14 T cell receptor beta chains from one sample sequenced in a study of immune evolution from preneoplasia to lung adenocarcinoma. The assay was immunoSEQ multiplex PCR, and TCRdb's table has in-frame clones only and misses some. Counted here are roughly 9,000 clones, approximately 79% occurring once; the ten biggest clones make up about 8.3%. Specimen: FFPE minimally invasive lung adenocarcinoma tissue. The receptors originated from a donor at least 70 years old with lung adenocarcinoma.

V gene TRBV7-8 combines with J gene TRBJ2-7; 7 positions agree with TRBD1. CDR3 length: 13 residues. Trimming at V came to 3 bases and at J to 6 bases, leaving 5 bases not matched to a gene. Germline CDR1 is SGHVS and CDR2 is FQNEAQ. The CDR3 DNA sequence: TGTGCCAGCAGCTTTAAGGGGGCGGCCGAGCAGTACTTC. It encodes CASSFKGAAEQYF.

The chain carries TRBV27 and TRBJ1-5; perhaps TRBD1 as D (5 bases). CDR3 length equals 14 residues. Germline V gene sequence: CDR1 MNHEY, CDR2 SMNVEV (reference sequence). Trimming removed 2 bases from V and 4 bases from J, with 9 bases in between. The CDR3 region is CASSLKGSNQPQHF. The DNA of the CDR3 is TGTGCCAGCAGTTTAAAGGGGTCTAATCAGCCCCAGCATTTT.

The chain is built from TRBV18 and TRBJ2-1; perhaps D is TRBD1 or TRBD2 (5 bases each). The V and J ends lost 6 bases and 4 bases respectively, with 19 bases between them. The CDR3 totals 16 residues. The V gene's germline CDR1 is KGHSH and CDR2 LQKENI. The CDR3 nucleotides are TGTGCCAGCTCCTCCGGGACGAGACTACAGTACAATGAGCAGTTCTTC. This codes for CASSSGTRLQYNEQFF.

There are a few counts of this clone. CDR3 loop: CASSQVPSAYNEQFF. The CDR3 coding sequence is TGCGCCAGCAGCCAAGTTCCTAGCGCGTACAATGAGCAGTTCTTC. V gene TRBV4-1 combines with J gene TRBJ2-1; perhaps TRBD2 as D (6 bases). Trimming left V 1 base short and J 4 bases short, with 11 bases between. The CDR3 loop spans 15 amino acids. CDR1 and CDR2 (germline): MGHRA, YSYEKL.

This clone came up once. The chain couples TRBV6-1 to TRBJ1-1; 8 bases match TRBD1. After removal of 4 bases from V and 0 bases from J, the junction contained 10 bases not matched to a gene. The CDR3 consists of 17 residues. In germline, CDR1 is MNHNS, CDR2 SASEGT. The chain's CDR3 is CASSGLGQGAMNTEAFF. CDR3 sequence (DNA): TGTGCCAGCAGTGGCCTCGGGCAGGGGGCAATGAACACTGAAGCTTTCTTT.

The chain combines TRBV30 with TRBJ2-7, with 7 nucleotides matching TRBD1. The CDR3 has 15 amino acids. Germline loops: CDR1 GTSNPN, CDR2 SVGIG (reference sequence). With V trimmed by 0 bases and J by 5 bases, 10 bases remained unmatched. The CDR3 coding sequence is TGTGCCTGGAGTGTACTTGACAGGGCTTCCAACGAGCAGTACTTC. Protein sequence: CAWSVLDRASNEQYF.

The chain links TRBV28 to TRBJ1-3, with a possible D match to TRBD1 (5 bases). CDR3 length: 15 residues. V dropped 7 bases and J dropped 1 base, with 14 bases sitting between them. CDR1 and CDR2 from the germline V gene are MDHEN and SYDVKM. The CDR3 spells CASTNLGGSGNTIYF. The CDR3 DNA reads TGTGCCAGCACTAACTTGGGGGGGTCTGGAAACACCATATATTTT. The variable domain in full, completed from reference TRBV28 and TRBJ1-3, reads DVKVTQSSRYLVKRTGEKVFLECVQDMDHENMFWYRQDPGLGLRLIYFSYDVKMKEKGDIPEGYSVSREKKERFSLILESASTNQTSMYLCASTNLGGSGNTIYFGEGSWLTVV.

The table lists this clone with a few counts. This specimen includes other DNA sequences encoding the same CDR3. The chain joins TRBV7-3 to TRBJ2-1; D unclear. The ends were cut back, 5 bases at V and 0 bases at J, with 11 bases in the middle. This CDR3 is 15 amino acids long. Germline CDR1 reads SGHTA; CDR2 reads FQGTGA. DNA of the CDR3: TGTGCCAGCAGCCCCGCTCCGAGCTCCTACAATGAGCAGTTCTTC. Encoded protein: CASSPAPSSYNEQFF.

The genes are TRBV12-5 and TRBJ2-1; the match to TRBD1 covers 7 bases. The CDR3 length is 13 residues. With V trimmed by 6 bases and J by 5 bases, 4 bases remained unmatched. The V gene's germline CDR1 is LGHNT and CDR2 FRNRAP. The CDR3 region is CASGVTGNNEQFF. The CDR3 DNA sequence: TGTGCTAGTGGGGTGACAGGGAACAATGAGCAGTTCTTC.

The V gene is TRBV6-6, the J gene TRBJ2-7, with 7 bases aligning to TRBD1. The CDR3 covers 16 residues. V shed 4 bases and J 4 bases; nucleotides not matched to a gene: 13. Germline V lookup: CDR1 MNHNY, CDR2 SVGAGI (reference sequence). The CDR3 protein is CASSSIQTGMRYEQYF. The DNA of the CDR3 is TGTGCCAGCAGTTCGATCCAGACAGGGATGAGGTACGAGCAGTACTTC.

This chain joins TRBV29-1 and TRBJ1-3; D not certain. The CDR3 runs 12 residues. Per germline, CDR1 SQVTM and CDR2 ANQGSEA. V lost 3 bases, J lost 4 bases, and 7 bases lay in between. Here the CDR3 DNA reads TGCAGCGTTGACCTCGGGGGAAACACCATATATTTT. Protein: CSVDLGGNTIYF.

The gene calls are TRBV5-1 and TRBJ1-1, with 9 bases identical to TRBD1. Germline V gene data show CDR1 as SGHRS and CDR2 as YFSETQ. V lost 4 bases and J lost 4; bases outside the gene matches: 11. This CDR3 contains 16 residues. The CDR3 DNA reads TGCGCCAGCAGCCGACGTTCCGGGACAGGGATCACTGAAGCTTTCTTT. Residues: CASSRRSGTGITEAFF. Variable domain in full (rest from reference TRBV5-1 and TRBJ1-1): KAGVTQTPRYLIKTRGQQVTLSCSPISGHRSVSWYQQTPGQGLQFLFEYFSETQRNKGNFPGRFSGRQFSNSRSEMNVSTLELGDSALYLCASSRRSGTGITEAFFGQGTRLTVV.

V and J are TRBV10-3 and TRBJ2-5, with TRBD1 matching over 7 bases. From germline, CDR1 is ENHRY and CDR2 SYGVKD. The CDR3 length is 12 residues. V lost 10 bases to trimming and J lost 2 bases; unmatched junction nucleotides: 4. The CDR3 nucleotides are TGTGCCACGGGACAGACACAAGAGACCCAGTACTTC. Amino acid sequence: CATGQTQETQYF.

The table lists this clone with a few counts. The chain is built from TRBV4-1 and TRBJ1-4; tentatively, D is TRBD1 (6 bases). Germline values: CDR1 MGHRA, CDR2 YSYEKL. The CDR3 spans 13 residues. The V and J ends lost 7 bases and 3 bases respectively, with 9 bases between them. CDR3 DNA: TGCGCCAGCACTGGGGGCTCTAATGAAAAACTGTTTTTT. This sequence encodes CASTGGSNEKLFF.